A selection of T cell receptor beta chains follows, all from one sample in a study of cytomegalovirus exposure and HLA in healthy donors. Some clones are missing from TCRdb's copy, which holds only in-frame ones; the method was immunoSEQ multiplex PCR. This sample has about 130,000 clones, with approximately 79% found just once. What was sequenced was PBMCs. The receptors come from a young man in good health and CMV-seropositive. Each CDR3 is given with its conserved first and last residue. Fields, in order: clone size, D gene, V gene, J gene, CDR3 DNA, CDR3 protein. D genes are given only for firm matches. A clone size is listed for some rows: how often the clone was seen (once, few, many), or a class if it is expanded.

NA,NA,TRBV6-1,TRBJ2-7,TGTGCCAGCAGTGAAGAGCCTCCCAAGCAGTACTTC,CASSEEPPKQYF
NA,NA,TRBV7-2,TRBJ2-7,TGTGCCAGCAGCTTAGCGCGGTTCGAGCAGTACTTC,CASSLARFEQYF
few,TRBD1,TRBV5-1,TRBJ2-6,TGCGCCAGCAGCCACGGACAGGGGCGCTCCTCCTCTGGGGCCAACGTCCTGACTTTC,CASSHGQGRSSSGANVLTF
NA,NA,TRBV11-2,TRBJ2-7,TGTGCCAGCAGCTTAGTCAGGCGATCCCAGCAGTACTTC,CASSLVRRSQQYF
NA,NA,TRBV4-1,TRBJ2-7,TGCGCCAGCAGCCACCCGCAGGGCTACGAGCAGTACTTC,CASSHPQGYEQYF
few,TRBD1,TRBV2,TRBJ1-1,TGTGCCAGCAGTGAAGTGGGGACAGGTTCGAACACTGAAGCTTTCTTT,CASSEVGTGSNTEAFF
NA,TRBD1,TRBV5-1,TRBJ2-7,TGCGCCAGCAGCTTGGCCGGGTCTGGACAGGGGGCGGACGAGCAGTACTTC,CASSLAGSGQGADEQYF
NA,TRBD1,TRBV9,TRBJ2-7,TGTGCCAGCAGCGTAGCTCTAGGGACAGGGGTCTACGAGCAGTACTTC,CASSVALGTGVYEQYF
NA,TRBD1,TRBV7-9,TRBJ1-1,TGTGCCAGCAGCCCTCGACAGGGATGGAACACTGAAGCTTTCTTT,CASSPRQGWNTEAFF
few,TRBD1,TRBV5-8,TRBJ1-6,TGTGCCAGCAGCCTTGACAGGGGAGGACCCCTCCACTTT,CASSLDRGGPLHF
NA,NA,TRBV10-3,TRBJ2-2,TGTGCCATCAGAAAGGGGGACATCAACACCGGGGAGCTGTTTTTT,CAIRKGDINTGELFF
NA,TRBD2,TRBV7-2,TRBJ2-3,TGTGCCAGCAGCTTAGTGGCTAGCGGGAGGGGCACAGATACGCAGTATTTT,CASSLVASGRGTDTQYF
few,NA,TRBV5-5,TRBJ1-1,TGTGCCAGCAGCTTGGGTACAGGAGTGAACACTGAAGCTTTCTTT,CASSLGTGVNTEAFF
few,NA,TRBV7-6,TRBJ2-3,TGTGCCAGCAGCCTCGACAGACTTAGCACAGATACGCAGTATTTT,CASSLDRLSTDTQYF
NA,NA,TRBV10-1,TRBJ2-7,TGCGCCAGCAGTCGAGGTCGGACTTCCTACGAGCAGTACTTC,CASSRGRTSYEQYF
once,NA,TRBV11-3,TRBJ1-1,TGTGCCAGCAGCTTAGACAGGGGGAACACTGAAGCTTTCTTT,CASSLDRGNTEAFF
NA,NA,TRBV4-3,TRBJ1-2,TGCGCCAGCAGCCAAGAGGGAAGGGAGGCCTATGGCTACACCTTC,CASSQEGREAYGYTF
NA,TRBD2,TRBV19,TRBJ2-1,TGTGCCAGTACCACCCGACTAGCGGCCTACAATGAGCAGTTCTTC,CASTTRLAAYNEQFF
NA,TRBD2,TRBV11-2,TRBJ2-3,TGTGCCAGCAGCTTAGATGGGCTAGCGGCAGATACGCAGTATTTT,CASSLDGLAADTQYF
few,NA,TRBV6-1,TRBJ2-7,TGTGCCAGCAGTGAAGTGCAGGGCGGCTACGAGCAGTACTTC,CASSEVQGGYEQYF
NA,TRBD2,TRBV10-3,TRBJ2-2,TGTGCCATCAGTACAAGCGGGAGGGGCACCGGGGAGCTGTTTTTT,CAISTSGRGTGELFF
once,TRBD1,TRBV4-3,TRBJ1-4,TGCGCCAGCAGCCAAGAATCAGGGGGCGGGAATGAAAAACTGTTTTTT,CASSQESGGGNEKLFF
NA,TRBD2,TRBV15,TRBJ2-7,TGTGCCACCAGCAGAGTAGCGGGGGCCGCCTACGAGCAGTACTTC,CATSRVAGAAYEQYF
NA,TRBD2,TRBV9,TRBJ2-1,TGTGCCAGCAGCGTAACTAGCGGGGGATCAAGGGATGAGCAGTTCTTC,CASSVTSGGSRDEQFF
NA,NA,TRBV6-5,TRBJ2-2,TGTGCCAGCAGCGTTGAACTATGGGCCGGGGAGCTGTTTTTT,CASSVELWAGELFF
NA,NA,TRBV7-9,TRBJ1-1,TGTGCCACCGTTCGGGGTGGTTTTCGAAACACTGAAGCTTTCTTT,CATVRGGFRNTEAFF
NA,TRBD1,TRBV9,TRBJ1-2,TGTGCCAGCAGCGCCCCAGACAGGGACTTTTATGGCTACACCTTC,CASSAPDRDFYGYTF
once,TRBD1,TRBV25-1,TRBJ1-2,TGTGCCAGCAGCCGGGACAGGGACTATGGCTACACCTTC,CASSRDRDYGYTF
NA,NA,TRBV2,TRBJ1-2,TGTGCCAGCAGCCCAGGGAATGACTATGGCTACACCTTC,CASSPGNDYGYTF
NA,NA,TRBV5-6,TRBJ1-1,TGTGCCAGCAGCGGGGGGATTGAAGCTTTCTTT,CASSGGIEAFF
NA,TRBD2,TRBV7-9,TRBJ2-1,TGTGCCAGCAGCTTAGGACTAGCGCTCATCAATGAGCAGTTCTTC,CASSLGLALINEQFF
few,TRBD1,TRBV7-8,TRBJ1-4,TGTGCCAGCAGCTCGCAGGGGGCAACTAATGAAAAACTGTTTTTT,CASSSQGATNEKLFF
few,NA,TRBV6-1,TRBJ1-5,TGTGCCAGCGAGGCAGGGCTCTATCAGCCCCAGCATTTT,CASEAGLYQPQHF
few,TRBD2,TRBV11-3,TRBJ2-3,TGTGCCAGCAGTCCCGGACTAGCTAGCACAGATACGCAGTATTTT,CASSPGLASTDTQYF
NA,TRBD2,TRBV10-3,TRBJ2-2,TGTGCCTCGTCCGGACTAGCGGGCACCGGGGAGCTGTTTTTT,CASSGLAGTGELFF
few,NA,TRBV7-2,TRBJ1-4,TGTGCCAGCAGCCAAGGGCAGGGGTTCGGTGAAAAACTGTTTTTT,CASSQGQGFGEKLFF